The 18 T cell receptor beta chains presented below share a single source sample, sequenced in a study of shared clonotypes between healthy human individuals. Assay used: immunoSEQ multiplex PCR; TCRdb lists only in-frame clones, some missing. The data contain about 710,000 clones, roughly 73% of them seen just once; the ten biggest clones take up around 1.8%. The sequenced sample consisted of memory CD4+ T cells sorted from blood. Subset defined: CD45RA-negative fraction. The receptor source for this set is a woman aged 25 to 39 in good health.

This rearrangement joins TRBV7-9 to TRBJ1-4, with TRBD1 matching 7 bases. The CDR3 covers 15 residues. Germline lookup yields CDR1 SEHNR and CDR2 FQNEAQ (reference sequence). The V and J ends lost 4 bases and 5 bases, in that order; junction bases with no gene match: 7. As DNA, the CDR3 is TGTGCCAGCAGCTCACCGACAGGGAACAATGAAAAACTGTTTTTT. Protein: CASSSPTGNNEKLFF. Using reference TRBV7-9 and TRBJ1-4 for the parts outside the CDR3, the full variable domain is DTGVSQNPRHKITKRGQNVTFRCDPISEHNRLYWYRQTLGQGPEFLTYFQNEAQLEKSRLLSDRFSAERPKGSFSTLEIQRTEQGDSAMYLCASSSPTGNNEKLFFGSGTQLSVL.

The chain couples TRBV28 to TRBJ2-5; D possibly uses TRBD1 or TRBD2 (6 bases each). Trimming removed 3 bases at V and 7 bases at J, with 24 bases between. CDR1 is MDHEN, CDR2 SYDVKM, per germline. This CDR3 region has 17 residues. DNA of the CDR3: TGTGCCAGCAGTTTCGACCGAAGCGGAGAGGGGGGCAGGACCCAGTACTTC. It codes for CASSFDRSGEGGRTQYF.

This clone was counted a few times. The chain is built from TRBV5-1 and TRBJ2-5, with 9 bases fitting TRBD2. After removal of 0 bases from V and 7 bases from J, the junction contained 7 bases not matched to a gene. The CDR3 has 15 amino acids. Germline loops: CDR1 SGHRS, CDR2 YFSETQ. For the CDR3, the DNA is TGCGCCAGCAGCTTGGGACTTAGCGGGAGTGGGACCCAGTACTTC. It is translated as CASSLGLSGSGTQYF.

V and J are TRBV5-1 and TRBJ2-7; D is unresolved. Trimming removed 0 bases from V and 4 bases from J, with 5 bases in between. Germline V lookup: CDR1 SGHRS, CDR2 YFSETQ. This CDR3 is 12 amino acids long. CDR3 nucleotide sequence: TGCGCCAGCAGCTTGGATCAGTACGAGCAGTACTTC. As protein: CASSLDQYEQYF.

This clone was counted a few times. The chain is built from TRBV5-1 and TRBJ2-5; D unclear. The V end was cut by 2 bases, the J end by 4 bases, with 6 bases between. The V gene's germline CDR1 is SGHRS and CDR2 YFSETQ. The CDR3 sequence is 12 residues long. Here the CDR3 reads CASSFGRETQYF. The CDR3 nucleotides are TGCGCCAGCAGCTTTGGTCGAGAGACCCAGTACTTC. Looking up the rest from reference TRBV5-1 and TRBJ2-5 gives the full variable domain: KAGVTQTPRYLIKTRGQQVTLSCSPISGHRSVSWYQQTPGQGLQFLFEYFSETQRNKGNFPGRFSGRQFSNSRSEMNVSTLELGDSALYLCASSFGRETQYFGPGTRLLVL.

This chain uses TRBV7-8 with TRBJ2-5, with D unclear. Trimming stripped 6 bases from V and 2 bases from J, with 4 bases between. CDR1 and CDR2 from the germline V gene are SGHVS and FQNEAQ. The CDR3 spans 11 residues. The CDR3 nucleotides are TGTGCCAGCAGGAAACAAGAGACCCAGTACTTC. Translated: CASRKQETQYF.

There are a few counts of this clone. The chain links TRBV6-1 to TRBJ2-7; D gene ambiguous. Germline CDR1 MNHNS, CDR2 SASEGT. V lost 5 bases, J lost 4 bases, and 3 bases lay in between. This CDR3 is 10 amino acids long. CDR3 amino acids: CASSNYEQYF. CDR3 nucleotides: TGTGCCAGCAGTAATTACGAGCAGTACTTC.

The J gene is TRBJ2-3, the V gene TRBV11-3; D remains ambiguous. V was clipped by 1 base and J by 5 bases, with 7 bases between them. The germline V gene encodes CDR1 SGHNT and CDR2 YENEEA. The CDR3 has 13 residues. In DNA, the CDR3 is TGTGCCAGCAGCTTAGCCTCGGAAGATACGCAGTATTTT. Protein: CASSLASEDTQYF.

This clone was observed many times. The chain is built from TRBV30 and TRBJ1-1; possibly TRBD1 for D (6 bases). The V gene lost 2 bases and the J gene lost 5 bases, with 18 bases spanning the gap. This CDR3 comprises 15 residues. Germline V gene data show CDR1 as GTSNPN and CDR2 as SVGIG (reference sequence). Here the CDR3 DNA reads TGTGCCTGGAGTCAGGGGTCCCCCCCGGGGACTGAAGCTTTCTTT. Residues: CAWSQGSPPGTEAFF.

This clone was counted between two and nine times. The chain combines TRBV6-5 with TRBJ2-1; no reliable D call. V lost 4 bases and J lost 7, with 20 bases in between. Germline CDR1 MNHEY, CDR2 SVGAGI. The CDR3 is made up of 16 amino acids. CDR3 coding DNA: TGTGCCAGCAGTTTAAATCCATCCCACGACCGGAATGAGCAGTTCTTC. As protein: CASSLNPSHDRNEQFF.

V usage is TRBV6-5 and J usage is TRBJ1-1, with D maybe TRBD1 (6 bases). V was clipped by 6 bases and J by 0 bases, with 14 bases between them. The CDR3 has 15 residues. Germline V gene lookup returns CDR1 MNHEY and CDR2 SVGAGI. The CDR3 nucleotides are TGTGCCAGCAGACGACAGGAGCTCTTGAACACTGAAGCTTTCTTT. Translated: CASRRQELLNTEAFF.

In DNA, the CDR3 is TGTGCCAGCAGCACATACGGACAGGGGTCGGAAACTAGCAATCAGCCCCAGCATTTT. Protein sequence: CASSTYGQGSETSNQPQHF. The chain has TRBV7-9 and TRBJ1-5; 9 bases fit TRBD1. This CDR3 is 19 amino acids long. Per germline, CDR1 SEHNR and CDR2 FQNEAQ (reference sequence). V dropped 5 bases and J dropped 0; count of bases not matched to a gene: 14.

In its sample, this clone was seen once. This chain links TRBV5-1 with TRBJ2-1; the D gene is possibly TRBD1 (5 bases). The CDR3 has 15 amino acids. Trimming removed 2 bases at V and 4 bases at J, with 13 bases between. CDR1 is SGHRS and CDR2 is YFSETQ in the germline V gene. The CDR3 reads CASSLGATVYNEQFF. Written as DNA, the CDR3 is TGCGCCAGCAGCTTAGGGGCGACAGTTTACAATGAGCAGTTCTTC.

This chain uses TRBV4-2 with TRBJ2-1, with TRBD1 matching over 10 bases. This CDR3 is built from 16 residues. J gave up 7 bases and V 0 bases, and 6 bases lay outside the gene matches. In germline, CDR1 is LGHNA, CDR2 YNFKEQ. As DNA, the CDR3 is TGTGCCAGCAGCCAAGATGGACAGGGGGGTAAGAATGAGCAGTTCTTC. It codes for CASSQDGQGGKNEQFF.

This sequence joins TRBV5-1 and TRBJ2-7; tentatively, D is TRBD2 (5 bases). Trimming took off 4 bases at V and 3 bases at J, with 11 bases between the two ends. Germline V gene sequence: CDR1 SGHRS, CDR2 YFSETQ. This CDR3 comprises 13 residues. CDR3 amino acids: CASSPGLHYEQYF. The CDR3 DNA reads as TGCGCCAGCAGCCCCGGACTGCACTACGAGCAGTACTTC.

As to this clone: A much larger clone lies a single base off, so this may be a read error. The V gene is TRBV25-1, the J gene TRBJ2-3; the D is unclear. Germline V gives CDR1 MGHDK, CDR2 SYGVNS. The CDR3 is 11 residues long. V lost 7 bases, J lost 1 base, and 3 bases lay in between. As DNA, the CDR3 is TGTGCCAGCACCCGCACAGATACGCAGTATTTT. Protein: CASTRTDTQYF.

This clone was observed at least ten times. This sequence joins TRBV19 and TRBJ2-5, with TRBD2 matching 7 bases. The CDR3 runs to 15 residues. The junction had 4 bases not matched to a gene; V was cut back by 3 bases and J by 0 bases. Germline V gives CDR1 LNHDA, CDR2 SQIVND (reference sequence). CDR3 sequence reads: CASSILAGDQETQYF. The CDR3 DNA reads as TGTGCCAGTAGTATCTTAGCGGGCGACCAAGAGACCCAGTACTTC. Full variable domain (rest looked up from reference TRBV19 and TRBJ2-5): DGGITQSPKYLFRKEGQNVTLSCEQNLNHDAMYWYRQDPGQGLRLIYYSQIVNDFQKGDIAEGYSVSREKKESFPLTVTSAQKNPTAFYLCASSILAGDQETQYFGPGTRLLVL.

The count of this clone is one. A far more abundant clone sits one base away, making this likely a read error. Other DNA sequences from this sample encode an identical CDR3 as well. This sequence joins TRBV7-9 and TRBJ1-1, with TRBD1 matching 8 bases. Germline trimming cut 5 bases from V and 3 bases from J; bases unmatched to any gene: 2. Germline V gene sequence: CDR1 SEHNR, CDR2 FQNEAQ (reference sequence). This CDR3 is 13 amino acids long. Here the CDR3 reads CASSQQGDTEAFF. CDR3 bases: TGTGCCAGCAGCCAACAGGGGGACACTGAAGCTTTCTTT.